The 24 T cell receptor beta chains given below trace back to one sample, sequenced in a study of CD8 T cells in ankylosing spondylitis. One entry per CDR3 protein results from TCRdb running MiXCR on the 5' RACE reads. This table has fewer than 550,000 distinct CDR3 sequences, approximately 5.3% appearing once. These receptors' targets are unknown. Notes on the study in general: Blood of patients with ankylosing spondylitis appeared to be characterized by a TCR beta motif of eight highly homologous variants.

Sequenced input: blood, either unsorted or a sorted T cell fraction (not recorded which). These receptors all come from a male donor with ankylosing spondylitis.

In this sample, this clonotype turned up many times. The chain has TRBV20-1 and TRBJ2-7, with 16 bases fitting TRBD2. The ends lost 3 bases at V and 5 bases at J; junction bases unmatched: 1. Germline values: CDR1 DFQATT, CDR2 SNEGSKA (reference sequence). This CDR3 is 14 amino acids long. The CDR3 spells CSARGLAGGHEQYF. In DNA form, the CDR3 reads TGCAGTGCTAGGGGACTAGCGGGAGGGCACGAGCAGTACTTC.

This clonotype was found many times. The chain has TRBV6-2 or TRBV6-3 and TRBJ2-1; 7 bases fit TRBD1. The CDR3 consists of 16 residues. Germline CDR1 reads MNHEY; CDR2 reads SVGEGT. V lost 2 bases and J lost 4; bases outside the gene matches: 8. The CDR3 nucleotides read TGTGCCAGCAGTTACGAGGGGGCAGGGGAGTACAATGAGCAGTTCTTC. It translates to CASSYEGAGEYNEQFF.

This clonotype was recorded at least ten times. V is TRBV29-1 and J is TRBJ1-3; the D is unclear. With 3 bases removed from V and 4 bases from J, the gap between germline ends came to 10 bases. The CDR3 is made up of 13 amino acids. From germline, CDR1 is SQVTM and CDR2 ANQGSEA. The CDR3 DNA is TGCAGCGTTGAGGGATTAAGAGGAAACACCATATATTTT. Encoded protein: CSVEGLRGNTIYF.

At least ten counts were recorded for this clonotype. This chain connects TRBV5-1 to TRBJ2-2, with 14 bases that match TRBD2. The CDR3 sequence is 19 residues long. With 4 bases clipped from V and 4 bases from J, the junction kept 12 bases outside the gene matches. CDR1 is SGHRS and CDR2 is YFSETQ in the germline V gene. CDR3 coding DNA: TGCGCCAGCAGCGCGGGACTAGCGGGGGCCCACCGGGTCACCGGGGAGCTGTTTTTT. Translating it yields CASSAGLAGAHRVTGELFF.

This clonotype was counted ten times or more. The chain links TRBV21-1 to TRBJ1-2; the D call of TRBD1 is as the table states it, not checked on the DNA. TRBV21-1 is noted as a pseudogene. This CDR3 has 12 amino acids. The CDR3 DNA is TGTGCCAGCAGCAAAGAGAGGGGAGGCTACACCTTC. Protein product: CASSKERGGYTF.

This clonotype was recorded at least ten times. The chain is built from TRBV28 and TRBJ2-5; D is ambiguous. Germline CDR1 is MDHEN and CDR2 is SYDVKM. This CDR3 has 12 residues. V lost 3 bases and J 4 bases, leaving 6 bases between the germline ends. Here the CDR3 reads CASSLWRETQYF. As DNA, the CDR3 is TGTGCCAGCAGTTTGTGGAGAGAGACCCAGTACTTC.

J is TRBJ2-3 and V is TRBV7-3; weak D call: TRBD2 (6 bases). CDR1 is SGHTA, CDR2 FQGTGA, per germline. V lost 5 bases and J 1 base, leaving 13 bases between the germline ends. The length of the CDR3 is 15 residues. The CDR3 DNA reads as TGTGCCAGCAGCCTCCGGGGGTCTGGCACAGATACGCAGTATTTT. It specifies CASSLRGSGTDTQYF.

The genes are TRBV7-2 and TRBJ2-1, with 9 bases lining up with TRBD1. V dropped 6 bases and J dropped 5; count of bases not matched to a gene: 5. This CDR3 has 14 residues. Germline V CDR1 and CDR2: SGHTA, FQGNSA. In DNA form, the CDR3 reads TGTGCCAGCAGTCGGACAGGGGACAACAATGAGCAGTTCTTC. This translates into CASSRTGDNNEQFF.

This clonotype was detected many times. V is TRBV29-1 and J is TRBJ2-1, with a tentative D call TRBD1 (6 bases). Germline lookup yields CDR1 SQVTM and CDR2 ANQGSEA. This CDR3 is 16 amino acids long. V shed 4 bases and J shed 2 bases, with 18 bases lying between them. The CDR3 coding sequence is TGCAGCGTTGTACAGGACAGTCCATTCCCCTACAATGAGCAGTTCTTC. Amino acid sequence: CSVVQDSPFPYNEQFF.

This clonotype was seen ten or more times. Written as DNA, the CDR3 is TGCAGCCTGCTAGATTATGCCTCCGATACGCAGTATTTT. It is translated as CSLLDYASDTQYF. The chain carries TRBV20-1 and TRBJ2-3; D is undetermined. CDR3 length equals 13 residues. The germline V gene encodes CDR1 DFQATT and CDR2 SNEGSKA (reference sequence).

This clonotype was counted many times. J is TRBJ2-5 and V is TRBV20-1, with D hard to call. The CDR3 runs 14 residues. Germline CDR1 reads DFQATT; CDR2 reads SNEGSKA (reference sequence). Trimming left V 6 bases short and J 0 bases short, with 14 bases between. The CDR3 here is CSAPSPQYQETQYF. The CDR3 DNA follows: TGCAGTGCCCCCTCCCCCCAGTACCAAGAGACCCAGTACTTC.

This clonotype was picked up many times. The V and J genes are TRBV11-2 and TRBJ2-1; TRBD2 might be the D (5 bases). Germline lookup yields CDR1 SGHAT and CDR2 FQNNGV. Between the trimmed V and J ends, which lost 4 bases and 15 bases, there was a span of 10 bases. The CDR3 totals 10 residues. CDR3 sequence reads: CASSYQRAFF. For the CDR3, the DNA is TGTGCCAGCAGCTACCAGAGGGCGTTCTTC.

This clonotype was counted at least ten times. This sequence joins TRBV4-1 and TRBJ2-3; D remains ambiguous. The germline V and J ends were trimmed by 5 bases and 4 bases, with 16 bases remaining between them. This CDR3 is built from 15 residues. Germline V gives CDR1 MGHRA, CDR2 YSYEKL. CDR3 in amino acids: CASSSLPRPADTQYF. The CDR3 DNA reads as TGCGCCAGCAGCTCCCTACCTCGGCCGGCAGATACGCAGTATTTT.

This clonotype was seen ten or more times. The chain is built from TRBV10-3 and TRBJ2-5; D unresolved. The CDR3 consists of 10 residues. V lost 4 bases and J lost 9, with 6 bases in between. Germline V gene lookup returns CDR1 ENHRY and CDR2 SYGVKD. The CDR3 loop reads CAISARAQYF. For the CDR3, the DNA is TGTGCCATCAGTGCCCGGGCCCAGTACTTC.

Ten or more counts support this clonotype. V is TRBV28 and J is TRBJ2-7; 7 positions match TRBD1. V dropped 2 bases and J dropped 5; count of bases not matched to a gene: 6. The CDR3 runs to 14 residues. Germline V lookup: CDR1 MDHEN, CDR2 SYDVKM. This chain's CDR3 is CASSLATGFDEQYF. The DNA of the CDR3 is TGTGCCAGCAGTTTAGCGACAGGGTTCGACGAGCAGTACTTC.

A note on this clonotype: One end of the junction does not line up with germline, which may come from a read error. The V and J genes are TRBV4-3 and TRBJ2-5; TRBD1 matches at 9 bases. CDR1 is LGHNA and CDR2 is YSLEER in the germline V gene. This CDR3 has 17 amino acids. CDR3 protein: CASSQRTGVAGQEAQYF. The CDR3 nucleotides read TGCGCCAGCAGCCAACGGACAGGGGTGGCGGGGCAAGAGGCCCAGTACTTC.

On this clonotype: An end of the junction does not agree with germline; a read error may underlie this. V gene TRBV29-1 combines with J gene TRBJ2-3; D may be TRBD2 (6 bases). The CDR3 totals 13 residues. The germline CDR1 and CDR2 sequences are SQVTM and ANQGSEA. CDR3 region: CSVEGGNTDKQYF. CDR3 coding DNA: TGCAGCGTTGAGGGCGGGAACACAGATAAGCAGTATTTT.

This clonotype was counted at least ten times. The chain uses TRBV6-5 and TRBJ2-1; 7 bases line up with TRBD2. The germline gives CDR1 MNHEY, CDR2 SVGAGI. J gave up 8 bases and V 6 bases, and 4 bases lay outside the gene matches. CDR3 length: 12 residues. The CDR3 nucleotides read TGTGCCAGCAGACAAACTAGCGATGAGCAGTTCTTC. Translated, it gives CASRQTSDEQFF.

The CDR3 DNA is TGTGCCAGCAGTTACCCTTCGACAGAAGCCTACGAGCAGTACTTC. It translates to CASSYPSTEAYEQYF. V is TRBV6-2 or TRBV6-3 and J is TRBJ2-7, with a tentative D call TRBD1 (5 bases). The V and J ends lost 2 bases and 2 bases respectively, with 13 bases between them. This CDR3 has 15 residues. Per germline, CDR1 MNHEY and CDR2 SVGEGT.

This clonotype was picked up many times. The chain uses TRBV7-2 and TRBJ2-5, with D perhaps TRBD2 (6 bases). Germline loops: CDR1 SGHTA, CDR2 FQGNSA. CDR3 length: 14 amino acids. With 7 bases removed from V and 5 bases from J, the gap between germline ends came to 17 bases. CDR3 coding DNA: TGTGCCAGCACCCCGTCGAGAGGGAGGGAGACCCAGTACTTC. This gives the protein CASTPSRGRETQYF.

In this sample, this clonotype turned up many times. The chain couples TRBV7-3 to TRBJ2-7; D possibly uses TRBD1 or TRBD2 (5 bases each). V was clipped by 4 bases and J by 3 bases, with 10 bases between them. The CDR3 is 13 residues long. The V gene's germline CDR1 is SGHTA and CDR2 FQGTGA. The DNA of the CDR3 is TGTGCCAGCAGCTCAGGGACGGACTACGAGCAGTACTTC. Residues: CASSSGTDYEQYF.

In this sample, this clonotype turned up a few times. CDR3: CASSPWAGSTDTQYF. For the CDR3, the DNA is TGTGCCAGCTCACCATGGGCGGGAAGCACAGATACGCAGTATTTT. The chain links TRBV18 to TRBJ2-3; D is perhaps TRBD2 (6 bases). This CDR3 spans 15 amino acids. Trimming shortened V by 2 bases and J by 0 bases, and 9 bases separated the two germline ends. Germline CDR1 is KGHSH and CDR2 is LQKENI.

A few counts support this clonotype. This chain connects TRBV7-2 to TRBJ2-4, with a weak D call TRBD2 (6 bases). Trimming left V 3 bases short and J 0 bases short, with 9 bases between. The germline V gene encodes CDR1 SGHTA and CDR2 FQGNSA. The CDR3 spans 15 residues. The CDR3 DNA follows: TGTGCCAGCAGCTTCGGGGGATTAGCCAAAAACATTCAGTACTTC. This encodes CASSFGGLAKNIQYF.

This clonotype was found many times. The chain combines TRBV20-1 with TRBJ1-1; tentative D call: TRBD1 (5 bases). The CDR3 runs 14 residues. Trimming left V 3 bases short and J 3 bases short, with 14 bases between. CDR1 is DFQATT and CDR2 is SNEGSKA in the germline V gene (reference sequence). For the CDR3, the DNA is TGCAGTGCTAGTCGGGGCCAACTGGACACTGAAGCTTTCTTT. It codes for CSASRGQLDTEAFF.